This TCR beta chain was captured in a study of OX40 agonist ivuxolimab in advanced cancers. Study-level information: Patients' therapy was ivuxolimab, an antibody that acts as an agonist of OX40 (CD134).

TCRdb's table, derived via immunoSEQ multiplex PCR, lists solely in-frame clones and lacks some. The sample contains around 57,000 clones, 75% to 85% of which appear only once. Autoimmune disease history or systemic immunosuppression led to patients being barred. Study-level findings and limits: The expanded peripheral T cells' antigen specificity was not determined. Fewer expanded clones were found on average in CD4+ than in CD8+ T cells.

Trimming cost V 1 base and J 0 bases, with 11 bases left between them. Germline lookup yields CDR1 SGDLS and CDR2 YYNGEE. The CDR3 runs to 16 residues. About this clone: Its specificity is not known.

The sequence was collected from an adult with an advanced solid tumor such as melanoma, head and neck, liver or kidney cancer. This material consisted of CD4+ or CD8+ T cells sorted from blood, taken in a trial of the OX40 agonist ivuxolimab. This chain uses TRBV9 with TRBJ1-3; D remains ambiguous. The DNA of the CDR3 is TGTGCCAGCAGCGTACTCGGTACGGACTCTGGAAACACCATATATTTT. Translated: CASSVLGTDSGNTIYF.